This entry lists 8 T cell receptor beta chains sequenced from one sample in a study of blood T cell repertoires in COVID-19. Clones were sequenced by immunoSEQ multiplex PCR, and TCRdb holds only the in-frame ones, with some missing. The sample holds 120,000 or so clones, 85% seen once. Sequencing was performed on peripheral blood. The receptors were gathered from a woman older than 75 with acute or convalescent COVID-19.

DNA of the CDR3: TGTGCCAGCAGTCTCACTGGGGGGGCGAGCGGGAACACTGAAGCTTTCTTT. Its translation: CASSLTGGASGNTEAFF. This rearrangement joins TRBV28 to TRBJ1-1; D might be TRBD1 (6 bases). Germline V CDR1 and CDR2: MDHEN, SYDVKM. Trimming removed 5 bases from V and 1 base from J, with 20 bases in between. The CDR3 has 17 residues.

The V and J genes are TRBV5-1 and TRBJ1-1; 8 nucleotides align to TRBD1. The CDR3 is 15 amino acids. CDR1 and CDR2 (germline): SGHRS, YFSETQ. J was trimmed by 3 bases and V by 2 bases; bases with no gene match: 6. The CDR3 loop is CASSFSGGRDTEAFF. The CDR3 DNA sequence: TGCGCCAGCAGCTTTTCAGGGGGCAGGGACACTGAAGCTTTCTTT.

V is TRBV18 and J is TRBJ1-1, with D maybe TRBD1 (6 bases). This CDR3 has 13 residues. Deletions cut 2 bases from V and 5 bases from J, with 9 bases between. Germline-derived CDR1 and CDR2 are KGHSH and LQKENI. The CDR3 protein is CASSPGGRTEAFF. The CDR3 DNA reads TGTGCCAGCTCACCAGGGGGCAGGACTGAAGCTTTCTTT. The complete variable domain, with remaining parts taken from reference TRBV18 and TRBJ1-1, reads NAGVMQNPRHLVRRRGQEARLRCSPMKGHSHVYWYRQLPEEGLKFMVYLQKENIIDESGMPKERFSAEFPKEGPSILRIQQVVRGDSAAYFCASSPGGRTEAFFGQGTRLTVV.

The chain has TRBV5-5 and TRBJ1-1; the D gene is possibly TRBD1 (6 bases). This CDR3 contains 14 residues. The germline V and J ends were trimmed by 0 bases and 5 bases, with 11 bases remaining between them. Germline V gene data show CDR1 as SGHKS and CDR2 as YYEKEE (reference sequence). This chain's CDR3 is CASSLVYRETEAFF. The CDR3 DNA reads TGTGCCAGCAGCTTGGTTTACAGGGAAACTGAAGCTTTCTTT.

A remark on this clone: The same CDR3 is also encoded by other DNA sequences in this sample. The genes are TRBV5-1 and TRBJ2-1; perhaps TRBD1 as D (6 bases). V dropped 0 bases and J dropped 1 base, with 8 bases sitting between them. The CDR3 loop spans 15 amino acids. In germline, CDR1 is SGHRS, CDR2 YFSETQ. The CDR3 bases are TGCGCCAGCAGCTTGGGGACAGATTCCTACAATGAGCAGTTCTTC. Encoded protein: CASSLGTDSYNEQFF.

In nucleotides, the CDR3 is TGCGCCAGCAGTGAAATTGGAGAGGGCGAGCAGTACTTC. Encoded protein: CASSEIGEGEQYF. The chain employs TRBV10-1 and TRBJ2-7, with D perhaps TRBD2 (5 bases). Trimming shortened V by 3 bases and J by 6 bases, and 12 bases separated the two germline ends. The CDR3 is made up of 13 amino acids. CDR1 is WNHNN and CDR2 is SYGVQD in the germline V gene (reference sequence).

V and J are TRBV10-2 and TRBJ1-2; D is ambiguous. V lost 0 bases and J 5 bases, leaving 16 bases between the germline ends. This CDR3 contains 16 residues. Germline V gives CDR1 WSHSY, CDR2 SAAADI. The CDR3 DNA is TGCGCCAGCAGTGAGTCTTGGGGAGGCTATGGGTATGGCTACACCTTC. Its translation: CASSESWGGYGYGYTF.

The V gene is TRBV7-8, the J gene TRBJ1-3; D gene unclear. CDR1 and CDR2 (germline): SGHVS, FQNEAQ. V lost 0 bases and J lost 1, with 10 bases in between. The CDR3 consists of 16 residues. The CDR3 DNA reads TGTGCCAGCAGCTTAGCGCGATGGAGTTCTGGAAACACCATATATTTT. It encodes CASSLARWSSGNTIYF.